Listed below are T cell receptor beta chains from one sample, sequenced in a study of graft-versus-host responses after intestinal transplantation. Sequencing used immunoSEQ multiplex PCR; TCRdb keeps in-frame clones, though not all of them. The sample carries about 70,000 clones, 85% to 90% recorded once. Their target antigens are unknown. The sample here was unstimulated CD8+ T cells sorted from spleen or lymph node cells, taken before transplant. The receptors shown here come from a human donor who was the organ donor for an intestinal transplant. Each CDR3 is given with its conserved first and last residue. The D gene is left open where the match is weak. Size is stated for part of the rows, as once, few or many counts, or as a class when the clone is expanded.

v_call	d_call	cdr3_length	clone_size	j_call	cdr3_aa	cdr3_nt
TRBV7-9	.	15	.	TRBJ1-2	CASSLDDRIFYGYTF	TGTGCCAGCAGCTTAGATGACAGAATTTTCTATGGCTACACCTTC
TRBV10-2	.	11	.	TRBJ2-2	CASMRRGELFF	TGCGCCAGCATGAGGAGGGGGGAGCTGTTTTTT
TRBV6-5	.	15	.	TRBJ1-1	CASSYPTGGNTEAFF	TGTGCCAGCAGTTACCCGACAGGCGGGAACACTGAAGCTTTCTTT
TRBV14	TRBD2	15	.	TRBJ2-3	CASSQTGLGTDTQYF	TGTGCCAGCAGCCAAACGGGACTAGGTACAGATACGCAGTATTTT
TRBV9	.	14	.	TRBJ1-1	CASSVGGRNTEAFF	TGTGCCAGCAGCGTAGGTGGGCGGAACACTGAAGCTTTCTTT
TRBV9	.	14	.	TRBJ1-1	CASSRGGGNTEAFF	TGTGCCAGCAGCAGAGGCGGGGGAAACACTGAAGCTTTCTTT
TRBV6-5	.	16	.	TRBJ1-2	CASSYSYLTPDYGYTF	TGTGCCAGCAGTTACTCCTACCTGACTCCTGACTATGGCTACACCTTC
TRBV5-1	.	11	.	TRBJ1-2	CASRRGGGYTF	TGCGCCAGCCGACGGGGGGGAGGCTACACCTTC
TRBV29-1	TRBD2	20	.	TRBJ2-3	CSVEIWTSGGAGRVPDTQYF	TGCAGCGTTGAAATTTGGACTAGCGGGGGGGCCGGGAGGGTCCCGGATACGCAGTATTTT
TRBV28	.	15	.	TRBJ2-3	CASSPGDPSTDTQYF	TGTGCCAGCAGCCCGGGGGATCCTTCCACAGATACGCAGTATTTT
TRBV4-1	.	14	.	TRBJ2-2	CASSLDTEFGELFF	TGCGCCAGCAGCTTAGACACTGAGTTCGGGGAGCTGTTTTTT
TRBV14	.	14	.	TRBJ1-2	CASSQERGLDGYTF	TGTGCCAGCAGCCAAGAGAGGGGACTCGATGGCTACACCTTC
TRBV28	.	15	.	TRBJ2-1	CASTLEGLPYNEQFF	TGTGCCAGCACGTTGGAGGGGCTCCCCTACAATGAGCAGTTCTTC
TRBV11-3	TRBD1	15	.	TRBJ2-1	CASSPRTGGSDEQFF	TGTGCCAGCAGCCCGAGGACAGGGGGGAGCGATGAGCAGTTCTTC
TRBV6-5	.	15	.	TRBJ1-5	CASSTGSWGNQPQHF	TGTGCCAGCAGTACGGGGTCGTGGGGCAATCAGCCCCAGCATTTT
TRBV9	.	14	.	TRBJ1-2	CASSVTSTASGYTF	TGTGCCAGCAGCGTAACGTCGACAGCCTCTGGCTACACCTTC
TRBV10-1	.	14	.	TRBJ2-1	CASSESEASNEQFF	TGCGCCAGCAGTGAGAGTGAGGCATCCAATGAGCAGTTCTTC
TRBV5-5	.	17	.	TRBJ1-4	CASSPPFPGGPFEKLFF	TGTGCCAGCAGCCCCCCTTTTCCGGGTGGCCCTTTTGAAAAACTGTTTTTT
TRBV6-4	.	15	.	TRBJ2-3	CASSDSPGSTDTQYF	TGTGCCAGCAGTGACTCACCAGGGAGCACAGATACGCAGTATTTT
TRBV5-1	TRBD2	16	.	TRBJ2-3	CASSLGGTSSADTQYF	TGCGCCAGCAGCTTGGGTGGGACTAGTTCCGCAGATACGCAGTATTTT
TRBV4-1	.	15	few	TRBJ1-3	CASSQVESSGNTIYF	TGCGCCAGCAGCCAAGTGGAGAGCTCTGGAAACACCATATATTTT
TRBV11-3	TRBD2	20	.	TRBJ2-5	CASSQSGGGRGLRIEETQYF	TGTGCCAGCAGCCAGAGCGGGGGGGGCCGAGGACTACGTATTGAGGAGACCCAGTACTTC
TRBV15	.	14	.	TRBJ1-3	CATSVASTGNTIYF	TGTGCCACCAGCGTTGCGAGCACCGGAAACACCATATATTTT
TRBV13	.	14	.	TRBJ1-5	CASSLGTGDQPQHF	TGTGCCAGCAGCTTAGGGACGGGGGATCAGCCCCAGCATTTT
TRBV6-1	TRBD1	13	.	TRBJ1-2	CASREGGAYGYTF	TGTGCCAGCAGGGAAGGGGGCGCCTATGGCTACACCTTC
TRBV5-6	.	14	once	TRBJ1-1	CASSLERGPTEAFF	TGTGCCAGCAGCTTGGAAAGGGGCCCCACTGAAGCTTTCTTT
TRBV5-6	TRBD1	13	.	TRBJ2-1	CASSLGTGVEQFF	TGTGCCAGCAGCTTGGGGACAGGGGTTGAGCAGTTCTTC
TRBV7-2	.	17	.	TRBJ1-6	CASSLFRRPGKNSPLHF	TGTGCCAGCAGCTTGTTTCGACGCCCAGGGAAAAATTCACCCCTCCACTTT
TRBV9	.	17	.	TRBJ2-3	CASSEEGQGSNTDTQYF	TGTGCCAGCAGCGAAGAAGGTCAGGGTAGTAACACAGATACGCAGTATTTT
TRBV7-9	TRBD1	16	.	TRBJ1-2	CASSLSGHRGHRGYTF	TGTGCCAGCAGCTTATCCGGACACAGGGGGCATAGGGGCTACACCTTC
TRBV5-1	.	15	.	TRBJ1-1	CASSLAIQGNTEAFF	TGCGCCAGCAGCTTGGCCATTCAGGGGAACACTGAAGCTTTCTTT
TRBV11-2	.	15	.	TRBJ2-5	CASSSYLDRQETQYF	TGTGCCAGCAGCTCTTACCTAGACAGGCAAGAGACCCAGTACTTC
TRBV27	.	13	.	TRBJ2-1	CASSLWAAGEQFF	TGTGCCAGCAGTTTATGGGCGGCGGGGGAGCAGTTCTTC
TRBV6-1	TRBD1	15	.	TRBJ1-2	CASSLWGQFSYGYTF	TGTGCCAGCAGCCTATGGGGACAGTTTTCCTATGGCTACACCTTC
TRBV5-6	.	14	.	TRBJ1-2	CASTQGGANYGYTF	TGTGCCAGCACCCAAGGGGGAGCTAACTATGGCTACACCTTC